This is a list of T cell receptor beta chains from one sample in a study of blood T cell repertoires in COVID-19. TCRdb keeps only in-frame clones here, not all; method: immunoSEQ multiplex PCR. The sample yields around 77,000 clones, approximately 90% seen once. Sequenced: peripheral blood. The receptor set was obtained from a woman aged 60 to 75 with active COVID-19. Each CDR3 is given with its conserved first and last residue. The order of the fields is D gene, J gene, clone size, V gene, CDR3 protein, CDR3 DNA. The D gene is left open where the match is weak. Some rows have no size entry. The others give once, few or many, or a class for an expanded clone.

d_call: TRBD1; j_call: TRBJ2-2; clone_size: .; v_call: TRBV10-3; cdr3_aa: CAISPGTGTGELFF; cdr3_nt: TGTGCCATCAGCCCCGGGACAGGCACCGGGGAGCTGTTTTTT
d_call: TRBD1; j_call: TRBJ1-4; clone_size: many; v_call: TRBV18; cdr3_aa: CASSDVQGRNEKLFF; cdr3_nt: TGTGCCAGCTCAGACGTACAGGGGAGGAATGAAAAACTGTTTTTT
d_call: .; j_call: TRBJ2-1; clone_size: .; v_call: TRBV2; cdr3_aa: CAILVGTLYNEQFF; cdr3_nt: TGTGCCATCCTAGTGGGGACACTCTACAATGAGCAGTTCTTC
d_call: TRBD2; j_call: TRBJ2-1; clone_size: .; v_call: TRBV5-4; cdr3_aa: CASTSGVVAAGHNEQFF; cdr3_nt: TGTGCCAGCACCTCCGGGGTGGTGGCAGCGGGGCACAATGAGCAGTTCTTC
d_call: .; j_call: TRBJ2-7; clone_size: .; v_call: TRBV29-1; cdr3_aa: CSVEEGEVYF; cdr3_nt: TGCAGCGTTGAAGAAGGGGAGGTGTACTTC
d_call: TRBD2; j_call: TRBJ2-7; clone_size: .; v_call: TRBV29-1; cdr3_aa: CSGRAGGSDEQYF; cdr3_nt: TGCAGCGGTAGAGCGGGAGGCTCTGACGAGCAGTACTTC
d_call: TRBD1; j_call: TRBJ1-2; clone_size: .; v_call: TRBV5-6; cdr3_aa: CASSTSGQGAMFGYTF; cdr3_nt: TGTGCCAGCAGCACCTCAGGACAGGGGGCTATGTTTGGCTACACCTTC
d_call: TRBD1; j_call: TRBJ1-6; clone_size: few; v_call: TRBV6-5; cdr3_aa: CASARDSSPLHF; cdr3_nt: TGTGCCAGCGCGAGGGACAGCTCACCCCTCCACTTT
d_call: TRBD2; j_call: TRBJ2-5; clone_size: .; v_call: TRBV6-1; cdr3_aa: CASSERGLGQTSAQYQETQYF; cdr3_nt: TGTGCCAGCAGTGAAAGGGGGTTAGGACAGACTAGCGCTCAATACCAAGAGACCCAGTACTTC
d_call: .; j_call: TRBJ2-7; clone_size: .; v_call: TRBV2; cdr3_aa: CASSSRDSTYEQYF; cdr3_nt: TGTGCCAGCAGCTCCCGGGACTCTACCTACGAGCAGTACTTC
d_call: TRBD2; j_call: TRBJ2-6; clone_size: .; v_call: TRBV28; cdr3_aa: CASSQYTAGTSGSGANVLTF; cdr3_nt: TGTGCCAGCAGTCAGTATACAGCCGGGACTAGCGGATCTGGGGCCAACGTCCTGACTTTC
d_call: .; j_call: TRBJ1-2; clone_size: .; v_call: TRBV19; cdr3_aa: CASRLTGDWDGYTF; cdr3_nt: TGTGCCAGTAGGTTAACCGGGGATTGGGATGGCTACACCTTC
d_call: .; j_call: TRBJ2-7; clone_size: few; v_call: TRBV6-2/TRBV6-3; cdr3_aa: CASSPPGSLSYEQYF; cdr3_nt: TGTGCCAGCAGCCCTCCCGGGTCCCTCTCCTACGAGCAGTACTTC
d_call: TRBD2; j_call: TRBJ2-1; clone_size: .; v_call: TRBV7-9; cdr3_aa: CASSSLTASGGSYNEQFF; cdr3_nt: TGTGCCAGCAGCTCCCTAACAGCTAGCGGTGGCTCCTACAATGAGCAGTTCTTC
d_call: TRBD1; j_call: TRBJ2-3; clone_size: once; v_call: TRBV4-1; cdr3_aa: CASSQDRGQGAGTDTQYF; cdr3_nt: TGCGCCAGCAGCCAAGATCGCGGACAGGGGGCCGGCACAGATACGCAGTATTTT
d_call: TRBD1; j_call: TRBJ1-5; clone_size: .; v_call: TRBV7-8; cdr3_aa: CATTGGYNQPQHF; cdr3_nt: TGTGCCACCACAGGGGGGTACAATCAGCCCCAGCATTTT
d_call: .; j_call: TRBJ1-5; clone_size: few; v_call: TRBV5-5; cdr3_aa: CASSFSGNSNQPQHF; cdr3_nt: TGTGCCAGCAGCTTCAGCGGTAATAGCAATCAGCCCCAGCATTTT
d_call: .; j_call: TRBJ1-5; clone_size: .; v_call: TRBV4-2; cdr3_aa: CASSQGRAGVNQPQHF; cdr3_nt: TGTGCCAGCAGCCAAGGCCGTGCGGGGGTGAATCAGCCCCAGCATTTT
d_call: TRBD1; j_call: TRBJ1-4; clone_size: .; v_call: TRBV4-2; cdr3_aa: CASSQDRGQGAANEKLFF; cdr3_nt: TGTGCCAGCAGCCAAGATAGGGGACAGGGGGCGGCTAATGAAAAACTGTTTTTT
d_call: .; j_call: TRBJ2-1; clone_size: .; v_call: TRBV27; cdr3_aa: CASSPAGGNEQFF; cdr3_nt: TGTGCCAGCTCTCCGGCAGGAGGCAATGAGCAGTTCTTC
d_call: TRBD1; j_call: TRBJ1-6; clone_size: .; v_call: TRBV25-1; cdr3_aa: CASSDPRTGDKRSPLHF; cdr3_nt: TGTGCCAGCAGTGACCCACGGACAGGGGATAAAAGGTCACCCCTCCACTTT
d_call: .; j_call: TRBJ2-5; clone_size: .; v_call: TRBV4-2; cdr3_aa: CASSRDSRETQYF; cdr3_nt: TGTGCCAGCAGCCGGGACTCCCGAGAGACCCAGTACTTC
d_call: TRBD2; j_call: TRBJ2-2; clone_size: once; v_call: TRBV11-2; cdr3_aa: CASSLGGLAGYTGELFF; cdr3_nt: TGTGCCAGCAGCTTAGGGGGACTAGCGGGGTACACCGGGGAGCTGTTTTTT
d_call: .; j_call: TRBJ1-4; clone_size: .; v_call: TRBV15; cdr3_aa: CATSRVAKSNEKLFF; cdr3_nt: TGTGCCACCAGCAGAGTAGCGAAAAGTAATGAAAAACTGTTTTTT
d_call: .; j_call: TRBJ2-5; clone_size: .; v_call: TRBV12-3/TRBV12-4; cdr3_aa: CASRNREQETQYF; cdr3_nt: TGTGCCAGCAGGAACAGGGAGCAAGAGACCCAGTACTTC
d_call: .; j_call: TRBJ2-7; clone_size: .; v_call: TRBV19; cdr3_aa: CASSMVQGTEQYF; cdr3_nt: TGTGCCAGTAGTATGGTCCAGGGGACCGAGCAGTACTTC
d_call: .; j_call: TRBJ2-1; clone_size: few; v_call: TRBV11-3; cdr3_aa: CASSLYGGSGSEQFF; cdr3_nt: TGTGCCAGCAGCTTATATGGGGGGAGTGGGAGTGAGCAGTTCTTC
d_call: .; j_call: TRBJ2-5; clone_size: .; v_call: TRBV7-9; cdr3_aa: CASSLRVGRSQETQYF; cdr3_nt: TGTGCCAGCAGCTTACGAGTGGGGCGGTCACAAGAGACCCAGTACTTC
d_call: .; j_call: TRBJ1-1; clone_size: .; v_call: TRBV11-2; cdr3_aa: CASSLEVSRVGTEAFF; cdr3_nt: TGTGCCAGCAGCTTAGAGGTCTCCAGGGTGGGCACTGAAGCTTTCTTT
d_call: .; j_call: TRBJ2-5; clone_size: .; v_call: TRBV5-4; cdr3_aa: CASSYIGAKETQYF; cdr3_nt: TGTGCCAGCAGCTACATTGGAGCGAAAGAGACCCAGTACTTC
d_call: .; j_call: TRBJ2-1; clone_size: .; v_call: TRBV6-6; cdr3_aa: CASSYRDDNEQFF; cdr3_nt: TGTGCCAGCAGTTACAGAGATGACAATGAGCAGTTCTTC
d_call: .; j_call: TRBJ1-1; clone_size: .; v_call: TRBV5-1; cdr3_aa: CASSLAGETEAFF; cdr3_nt: TGCGCCAGCAGCTTGGCAGGGGAAACTGAAGCTTTCTTT
d_call: TRBD1; j_call: TRBJ2-7; clone_size: .; v_call: TRBV28; cdr3_aa: CASSSLGQGRNYEQYF; cdr3_nt: TGTGCCAGCAGTTCTCTCGGACAGGGTCGAAATTACGAGCAGTACTTC
d_call: TRBD2; j_call: TRBJ2-5; clone_size: once; v_call: TRBV15; cdr3_aa: CATSPGGDQETQYF; cdr3_nt: TGTGCCACCAGCCCTGGGGGGGATCAAGAGACCCAGTACTTC
d_call: .; j_call: TRBJ1-6; clone_size: few; v_call: TRBV28; cdr3_aa: CASSLFGVSSSPLHF; cdr3_nt: TGTGCCAGCAGTTTATTTGGAGTGTCCAGTTCACCCCTCCACTTT
d_call: .; j_call: TRBJ1-2; clone_size: .; v_call: TRBV18; cdr3_aa: CASSPPEGVDYGYTF; cdr3_nt: TGTGCCAGCTCACCACCAGAGGGTGTGGACTATGGCTACACCTTC
d_call: .; j_call: TRBJ2-7; clone_size: .; v_call: TRBV10-3; cdr3_aa: CAISGALYEQYF; cdr3_nt: TGTGCCATCAGTGGGGCGTTATACGAGCAGTACTTC
d_call: .; j_call: TRBJ2-7; clone_size: .; v_call: TRBV14; cdr3_aa: CASSQTQGSSYEGQYF; cdr3_nt: TGTGCCAGCAGCCAAACACAGGGATCCTCCTACGAAGGGCAGTACTTC
d_call: .; j_call: TRBJ1-6; clone_size: .; v_call: TRBV6-6; cdr3_aa: CASSYSPDSPLHF; cdr3_nt: TGTGCCAGCAGTTACTCGCCGGATTCACCCCTCCACTTT
d_call: .; j_call: TRBJ1-3; clone_size: .; v_call: TRBV6-5; cdr3_aa: CASLSTDTIYF; cdr3_nt: TGTGCCAGCCTCTCTACGGACACCATATATTTT
d_call: .; j_call: TRBJ1-1; clone_size: .; v_call: TRBV14; cdr3_aa: CASSQGFPARSF; cdr3_nt: TGTGCCAGCAGCCAAGGATTCCCGGCCCGGAGTTTT
d_call: .; j_call: TRBJ1-1; clone_size: .; v_call: TRBV6-1; cdr3_aa: CASSEVGVGTEAFF; cdr3_nt: TGTGCCAGCAGTGAAGTCGGGGTTGGCACTGAAGCTTTCTTT
d_call: TRBD2; j_call: TRBJ2-1; clone_size: .; v_call: TRBV19; cdr3_aa: CASRPGLASYNEQFF; cdr3_nt: TGTGCCAGTCGCCCGGGACTAGCCTCCTACAATGAGCAGTTCTTC
d_call: TRBD1; j_call: TRBJ1-3; clone_size: .; v_call: TRBV28; cdr3_aa: CASSAPGQGRGNTIYF; cdr3_nt: TGTGCCAGCAGCGCCCCGGGACAGGGGAGGGGAAACACCATATATTTT